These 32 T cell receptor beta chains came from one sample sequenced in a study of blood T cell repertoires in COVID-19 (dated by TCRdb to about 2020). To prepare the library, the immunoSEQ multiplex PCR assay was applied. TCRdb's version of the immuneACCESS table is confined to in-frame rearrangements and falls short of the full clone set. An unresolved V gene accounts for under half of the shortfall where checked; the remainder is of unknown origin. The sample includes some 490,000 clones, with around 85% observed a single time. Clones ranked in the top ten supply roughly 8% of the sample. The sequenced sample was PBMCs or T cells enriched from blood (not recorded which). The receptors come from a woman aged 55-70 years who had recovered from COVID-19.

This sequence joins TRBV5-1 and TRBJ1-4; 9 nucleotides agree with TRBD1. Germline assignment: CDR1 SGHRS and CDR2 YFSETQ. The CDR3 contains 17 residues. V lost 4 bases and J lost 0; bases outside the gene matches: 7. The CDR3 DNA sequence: TGCGCCAGCAGCAGAGGACAGGGGCTATCAACTAATGAAAAACTGTTTTTT. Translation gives CASSRGQGLSTNEKLFF.

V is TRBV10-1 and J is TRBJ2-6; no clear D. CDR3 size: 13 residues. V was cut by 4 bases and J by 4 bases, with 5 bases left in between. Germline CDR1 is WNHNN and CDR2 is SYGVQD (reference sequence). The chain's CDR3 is CASSGPGANVLTF. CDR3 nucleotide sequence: TGCGCCAGCAGTGGGCCCGGGGCCAACGTCCTGACTTTC.

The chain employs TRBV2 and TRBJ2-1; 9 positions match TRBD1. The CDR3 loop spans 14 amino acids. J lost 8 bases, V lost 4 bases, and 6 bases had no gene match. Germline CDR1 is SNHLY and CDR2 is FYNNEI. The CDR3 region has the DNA TGTGCCAGCAGTGCGGAACAGGGGGCGTATGAGCAGTTCTTC. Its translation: CASSAEQGAYEQFF.

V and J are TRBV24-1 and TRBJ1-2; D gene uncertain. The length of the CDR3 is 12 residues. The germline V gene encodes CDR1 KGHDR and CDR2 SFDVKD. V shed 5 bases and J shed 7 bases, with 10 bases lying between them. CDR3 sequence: CATSGDTGGYTF. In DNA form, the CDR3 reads TGTGCCACCAGTGGAGATACGGGTGGCTACACCTTC.

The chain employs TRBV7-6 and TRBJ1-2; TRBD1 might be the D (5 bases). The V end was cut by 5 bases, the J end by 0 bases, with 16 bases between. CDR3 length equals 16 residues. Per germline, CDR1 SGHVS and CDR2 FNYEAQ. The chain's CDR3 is CASSLTPRGTNYGYTF. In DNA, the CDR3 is TGTGCCAGCAGCCTTACACCGCGGGGGACTAACTATGGCTACACCTTC.

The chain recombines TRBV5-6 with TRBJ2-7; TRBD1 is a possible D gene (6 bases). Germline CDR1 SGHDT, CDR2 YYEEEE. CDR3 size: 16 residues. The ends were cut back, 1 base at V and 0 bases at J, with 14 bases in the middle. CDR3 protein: CASSLNRDKSSYEQYV. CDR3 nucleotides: TGTGCCAGCAGCTTGAACCGGGACAAGAGCTCCTACGAGCAGTACGTC.

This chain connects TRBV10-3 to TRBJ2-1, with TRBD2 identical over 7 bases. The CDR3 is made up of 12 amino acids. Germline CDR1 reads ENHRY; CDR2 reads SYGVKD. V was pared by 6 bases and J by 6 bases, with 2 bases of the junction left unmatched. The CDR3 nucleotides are TGTGCCATCAGGACGGGAGGCAATGAGCAGTTCTTC. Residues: CAIRTGGNEQFF.

The CDR3 loop reads CAISLTGLRDTQYF. The CDR3 DNA sequence: TGTGCCATCAGTCTGACAGGTTTGAGAGATACGCAGTATTTT. V and J are TRBV10-3 and TRBJ2-3, with a tentative D call TRBD1 (6 bases). This CDR3 comprises 14 residues. From germline, CDR1 is ENHRY and CDR2 SYGVKD. V lost 5 bases and J 5 bases, leaving 14 bases between the germline ends.

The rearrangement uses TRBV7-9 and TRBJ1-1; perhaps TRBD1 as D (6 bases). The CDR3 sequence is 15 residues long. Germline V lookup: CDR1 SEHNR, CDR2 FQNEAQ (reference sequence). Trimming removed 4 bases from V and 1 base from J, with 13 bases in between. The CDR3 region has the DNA TGTGCCAGCAGCTCCACCTCGGACAGGAACACTGAAGCTTTCTTT. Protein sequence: CASSSTSDRNTEAFF.

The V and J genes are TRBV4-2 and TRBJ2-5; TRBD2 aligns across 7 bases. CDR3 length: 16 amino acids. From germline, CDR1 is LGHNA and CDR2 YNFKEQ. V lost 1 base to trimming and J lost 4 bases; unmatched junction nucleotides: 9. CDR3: CASSQVSGASGETQYF. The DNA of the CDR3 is TGTGCCAGCAGCCAAGTTTCCGGGGCTAGCGGAGAGACCCAGTACTTC.

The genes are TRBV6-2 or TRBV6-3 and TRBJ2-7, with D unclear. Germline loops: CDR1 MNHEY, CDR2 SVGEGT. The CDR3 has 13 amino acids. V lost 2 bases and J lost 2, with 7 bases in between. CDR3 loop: CASSYGRTYEQYF. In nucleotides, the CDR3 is TGTGCCAGCAGTTACGGGCGCACCTACGAGCAGTACTTC.

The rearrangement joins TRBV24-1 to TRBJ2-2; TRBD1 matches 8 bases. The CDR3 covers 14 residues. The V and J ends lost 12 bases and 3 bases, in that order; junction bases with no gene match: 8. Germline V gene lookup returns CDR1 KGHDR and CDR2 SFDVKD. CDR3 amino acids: CAASGQVDTGELFF. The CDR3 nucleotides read TGTGCCGCCTCGGGACAGGTAGACACCGGGGAGCTGTTTTTT.

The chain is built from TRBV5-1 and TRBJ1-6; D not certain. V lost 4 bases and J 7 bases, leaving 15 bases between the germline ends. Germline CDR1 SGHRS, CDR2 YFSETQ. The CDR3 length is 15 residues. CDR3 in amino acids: CASSPGSLKNSPLHF. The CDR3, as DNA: TGCGCCAGCAGCCCGGGGTCCCTTAAGAATTCACCCCTCCACTTT.

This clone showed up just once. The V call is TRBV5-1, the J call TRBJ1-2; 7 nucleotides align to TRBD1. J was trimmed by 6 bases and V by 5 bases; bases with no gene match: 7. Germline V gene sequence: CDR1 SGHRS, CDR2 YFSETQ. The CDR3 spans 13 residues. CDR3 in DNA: TGCGCCAGCAGGGGGACAGTGGAGGATGGCTACACCTTC. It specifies CASRGTVEDGYTF.

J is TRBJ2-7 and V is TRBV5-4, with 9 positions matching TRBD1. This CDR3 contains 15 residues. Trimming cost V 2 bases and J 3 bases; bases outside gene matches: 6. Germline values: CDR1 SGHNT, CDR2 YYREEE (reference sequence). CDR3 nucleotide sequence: TGTGCCAGCAGCTTACCGGGACAGGGCCTCTACGAGCAGTACGTC. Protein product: CASSLPGQGLYEQYV.

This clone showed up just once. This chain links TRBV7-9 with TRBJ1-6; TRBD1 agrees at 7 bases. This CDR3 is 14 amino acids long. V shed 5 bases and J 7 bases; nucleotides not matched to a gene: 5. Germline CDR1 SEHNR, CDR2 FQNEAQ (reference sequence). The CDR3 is CASSVGQWNSPLHF. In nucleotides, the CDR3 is TGTGCCAGCAGCGTGGGACAGTGGAATTCACCCCTCCACTTT.

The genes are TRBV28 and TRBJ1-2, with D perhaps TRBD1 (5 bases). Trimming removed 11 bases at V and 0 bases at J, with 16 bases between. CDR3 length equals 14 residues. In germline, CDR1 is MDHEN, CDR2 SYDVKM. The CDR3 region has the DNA TGTGCCGGAGGGGTTGGCGGGACTAACTATGGCTACACCTTC. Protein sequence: CAGGVGGTNYGYTF.

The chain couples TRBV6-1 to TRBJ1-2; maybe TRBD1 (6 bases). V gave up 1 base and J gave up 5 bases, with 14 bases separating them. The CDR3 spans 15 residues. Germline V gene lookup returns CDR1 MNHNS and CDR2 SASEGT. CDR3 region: CASSEGTGPAYGYTF. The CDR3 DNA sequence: TGTGCCAGCAGTGAAGGAACAGGGCCTGCTTATGGCTACACCTTC.

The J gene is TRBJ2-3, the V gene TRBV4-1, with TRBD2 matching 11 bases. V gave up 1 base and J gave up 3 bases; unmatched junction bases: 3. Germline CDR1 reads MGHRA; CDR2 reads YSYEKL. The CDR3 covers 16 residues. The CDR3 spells CASSQAASGGTDTQYF. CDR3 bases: TGCGCCAGCAGCCAAGCGGCTAGCGGGGGGACAGATACGCAGTATTTT.

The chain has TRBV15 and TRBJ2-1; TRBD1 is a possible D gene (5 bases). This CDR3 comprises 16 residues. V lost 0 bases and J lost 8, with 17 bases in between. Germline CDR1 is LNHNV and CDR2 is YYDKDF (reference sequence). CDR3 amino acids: CATSRDSQGGRDEQFF. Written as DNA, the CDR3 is TGTGCCACCAGCAGAGATTCCCAGGGCGGCCGGGATGAGCAGTTCTTC.

The CDR3 sequence is CASSDQGVGELFF. The DNA of the CDR3 is TGTGCCAGCAGTGACCAAGGGGTCGGGGAGCTGTTTTTT. V gene TRBV6-4 combines with J gene TRBJ2-2; D is perhaps TRBD1 (5 bases). The germline V gene has CDR1 MRHNA and CDR2 SNTAGT. The CDR3 loop spans 13 amino acids. The germline V and J ends were trimmed by 2 bases and 7 bases, with 8 bases remaining between them.

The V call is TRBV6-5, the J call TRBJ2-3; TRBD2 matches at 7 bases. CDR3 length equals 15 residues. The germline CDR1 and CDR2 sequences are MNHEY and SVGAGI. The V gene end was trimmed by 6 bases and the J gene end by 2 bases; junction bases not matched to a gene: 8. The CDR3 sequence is CASSLTSSYTDTQYF. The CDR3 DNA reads TGTGCCAGCAGCTTGACTAGCAGTTACACAGATACGCAGTATTTT.

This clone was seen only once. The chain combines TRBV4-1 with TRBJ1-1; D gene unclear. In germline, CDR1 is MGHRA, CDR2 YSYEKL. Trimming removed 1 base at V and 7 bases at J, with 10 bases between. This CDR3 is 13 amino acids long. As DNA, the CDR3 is TGCGCCAGCAGCCAAGCCGGGTCGAATGAAGCTTTCTTT. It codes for CASSQAGSNEAFF.

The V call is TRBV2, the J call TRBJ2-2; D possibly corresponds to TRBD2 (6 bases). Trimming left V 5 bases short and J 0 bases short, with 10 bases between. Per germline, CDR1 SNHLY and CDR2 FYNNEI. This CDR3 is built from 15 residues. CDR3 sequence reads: CASSLGGPNTGELFF. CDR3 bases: TGTGCCAGCAGTCTGGGGGGACCGAACACCGGGGAGCTGTTTTTT.

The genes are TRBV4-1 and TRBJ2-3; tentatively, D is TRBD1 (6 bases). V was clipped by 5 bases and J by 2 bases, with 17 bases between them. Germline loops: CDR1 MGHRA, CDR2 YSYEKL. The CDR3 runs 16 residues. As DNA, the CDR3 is TGCGCCAGCAGCTCACGGGACACTATACCCACAGATACGCAGTATTTT. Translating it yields CASSSRDTIPTDTQYF.

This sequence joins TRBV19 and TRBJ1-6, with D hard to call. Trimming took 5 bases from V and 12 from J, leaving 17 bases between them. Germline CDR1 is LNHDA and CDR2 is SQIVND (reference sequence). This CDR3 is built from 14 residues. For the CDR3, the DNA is TGTGCCAGTAGTTCAGCGACCGGACGGGGACCCCTCCACTTT. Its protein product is CASSSATGRGPLHF.

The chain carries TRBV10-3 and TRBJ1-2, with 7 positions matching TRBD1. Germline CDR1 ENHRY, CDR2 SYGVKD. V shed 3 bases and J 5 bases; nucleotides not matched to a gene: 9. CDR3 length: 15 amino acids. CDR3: CAISDPTGSLYGYTF. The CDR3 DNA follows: TGTGCCATCAGTGATCCGACAGGGAGCCTATATGGCTACACCTTC.

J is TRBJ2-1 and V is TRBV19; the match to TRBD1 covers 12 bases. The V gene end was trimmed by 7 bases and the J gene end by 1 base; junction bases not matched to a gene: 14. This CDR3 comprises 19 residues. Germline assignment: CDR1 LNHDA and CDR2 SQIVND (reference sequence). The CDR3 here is CASISTRDRGHWSYNEQFF. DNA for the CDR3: TGTGCCAGTATCTCCACCCGGGACAGGGGGCACTGGTCCTACAATGAGCAGTTCTTC. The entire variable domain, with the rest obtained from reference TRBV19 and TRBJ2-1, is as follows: DGGITQSPKYLFRKEGQNVTLSCEQNLNHDAMYWYRQDPGQGLRLIYYSQIVNDFQKGDIAEGYSVSREKKESFPLTVTSAQKNPTAFYLCASISTRDRGHWSYNEQFFGPGTRLTVL.

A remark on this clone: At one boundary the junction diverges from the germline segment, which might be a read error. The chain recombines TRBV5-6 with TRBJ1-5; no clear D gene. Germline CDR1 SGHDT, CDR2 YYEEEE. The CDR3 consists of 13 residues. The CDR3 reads CASSLHSDQPQHF. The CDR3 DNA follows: TGTGCCAGCAGCTTGCATAGCGATCAGCCCCAGCATTTT.

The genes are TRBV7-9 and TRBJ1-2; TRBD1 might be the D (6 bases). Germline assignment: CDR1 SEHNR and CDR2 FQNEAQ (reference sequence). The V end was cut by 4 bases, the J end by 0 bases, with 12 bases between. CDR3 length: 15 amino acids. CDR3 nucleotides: TGTGCCAGCAGCTCCCACAGGGCGACTAACTATGGCTACACCTTC. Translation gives CASSSHRATNYGYTF.

CDR3: CASSIVGARGYGYTF. In DNA form, the CDR3 reads TGTGCCAGTAGTATAGTAGGGGCGCGCGGCTATGGCTACACCTTC. This chain joins TRBV19 and TRBJ1-2; weak D call: TRBD1 (5 bases). Between the trimmed V and J ends, which lost 1 base and 4 bases, there was a span of 13 bases. Germline CDR1 reads LNHDA; CDR2 reads SQIVND (reference sequence). The CDR3 has 15 amino acids.

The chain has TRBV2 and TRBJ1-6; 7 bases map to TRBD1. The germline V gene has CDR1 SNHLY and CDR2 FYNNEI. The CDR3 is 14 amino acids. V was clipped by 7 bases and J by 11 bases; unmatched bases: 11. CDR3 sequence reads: CASNGDSVIAPLHF. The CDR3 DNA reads TGTGCCAGCAATGGGGACAGCGTAATTGCACCCCTCCACTTT.